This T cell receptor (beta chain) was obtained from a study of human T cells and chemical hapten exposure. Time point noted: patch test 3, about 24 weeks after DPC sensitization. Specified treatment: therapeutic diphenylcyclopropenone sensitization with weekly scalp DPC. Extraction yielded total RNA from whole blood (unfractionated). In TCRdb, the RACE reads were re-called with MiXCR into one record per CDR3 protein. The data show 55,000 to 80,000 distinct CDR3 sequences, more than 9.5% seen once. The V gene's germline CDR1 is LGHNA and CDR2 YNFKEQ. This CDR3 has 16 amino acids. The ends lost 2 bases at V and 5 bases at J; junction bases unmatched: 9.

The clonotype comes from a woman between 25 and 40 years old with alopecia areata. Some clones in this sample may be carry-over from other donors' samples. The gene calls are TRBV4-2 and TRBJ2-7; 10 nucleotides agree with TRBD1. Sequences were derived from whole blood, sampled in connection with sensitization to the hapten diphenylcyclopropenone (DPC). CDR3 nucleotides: TGTGCCAGCAGCCAAACTTGGGGACAGGGGAGCCACGAGCAGTACTTC. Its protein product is CASSQTWGQGSHEQYF.